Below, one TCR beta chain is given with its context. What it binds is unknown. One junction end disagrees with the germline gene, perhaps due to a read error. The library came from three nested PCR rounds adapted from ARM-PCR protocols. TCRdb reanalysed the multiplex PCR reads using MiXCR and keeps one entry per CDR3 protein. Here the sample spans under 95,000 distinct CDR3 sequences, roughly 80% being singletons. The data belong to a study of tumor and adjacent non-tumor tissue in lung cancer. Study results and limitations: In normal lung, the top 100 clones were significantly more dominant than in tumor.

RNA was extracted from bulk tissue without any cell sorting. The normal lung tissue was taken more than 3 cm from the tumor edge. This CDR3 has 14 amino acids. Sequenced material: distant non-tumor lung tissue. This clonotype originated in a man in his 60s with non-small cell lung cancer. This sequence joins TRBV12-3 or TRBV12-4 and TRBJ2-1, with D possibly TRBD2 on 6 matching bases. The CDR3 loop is CACSFMTRESEQFF. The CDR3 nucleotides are TGTGCCTGCAGTTTTATGACTAGAGAGAGTGAGCAGTTCTTC.